Following are 23 T cell receptor beta chains from one sample sequenced in a study of T cells in severe cutaneous drug reactions. Carbamazepine had induced Stevens-Johnson syndrome or toxic epidermal necrolysis in the sequenced donors. Bulk and single-cell libraries used iRepertoire multiplex PCR with TCR subtype-specific primers. With the multiplex PCR reads reprocessed, TCRdb shows one record per CDR3 protein and no DNA. The sample includes tens of thousands of distinct CDR3 sequences. Material: PBMCs. The receptors come from a human donor with toxic epidermal necrolysis, a severe cutaneous drug reaction.

The chain uses TRBV20-1 and TRBJ2-7; as DNA is missing, the TRBD2 call by TCRdb cannot be tested. This CDR3 contains 14 residues. The germline CDR1 and CDR2 sequences are DFQATT and SNEGSKA (reference sequence). CDR3 region: CSACTSRNSYEQYF.

This chain connects TRBV20-1 to TRBJ1-2; TCRdb outputs TRBD1, but without DNA this stays unchecked. CDR1 is DFQATT and CDR2 is SNEGSKA in the germline V gene (reference sequence). The CDR3 has 12 residues. CDR3 sequence reads: CSARGHNYGYTF.

This chain joins TRBV24-1 and TRBJ2-1; the D gene TCRdb calls, TRBD2, cannot be checked with no DNA. Per germline, CDR1 KGHDR and CDR2 SFDVKD. CDR3 length: 13 residues. CDR3 residues: CATSDYKGSEQFF.

The chain is built from TRBV20-1 and TRBJ2-7; the TRBD1 assignment by TCRdb is unverifiable without DNA. The CDR3 is 14 amino acids. Germline V gene data show CDR1 as DFQATT and CDR2 as SNEGSKA (reference sequence). The CDR3 loop is CSARRQGARYEQYF.

This rearrangement joins TRBV29-1 to TRBJ1-4. This CDR3 has 13 amino acids. CDR1 and CDR2 from the germline V gene are SQVTM and ANQGSEA. CDR3 region: CSGGMNSGEKLFF.

V is TRBV29-1 and J is TRBJ2-3. The CDR3 spans 13 residues. Germline V gene data show CDR1 as SQVTM and CDR2 as ANQGSEA. CDR3 protein: CSVEEQLSDTQYF.

The chain is built from TRBV12-3 or TRBV12-4 and TRBJ2-3; TCRdb's D call, TRBD2, is unchecked because there is no DNA. The CDR3 extends over 16 amino acids. CDR3 residues: CASSPTGTSGTDTQYF.

V gene TRBV20-1 combines with J gene TRBJ2-1; no DNA is available, so the TRBD2 call from TCRdb remains unchecked. Germline values: CDR1 DFQATT, CDR2 SNEGSKA (reference sequence). The CDR3 spans 12 residues. The CDR3 region is CSARAGGNEQFF.

CDR3 sequence: CSARQSDQPQHF. The chain joins TRBV20-1 to TRBJ1-5. Germline V gene lookup returns CDR1 DFQATT and CDR2 SNEGSKA (reference sequence). This CDR3 is built from 12 residues.

The chain recombines TRBV6-5 with TRBJ2-6; the TCRdb call, TRBD1, lacks DNA for checking. This CDR3 has 21 amino acids. Looked up from germline, CDR1 is MNHEY and CDR2 is SVGAGI. This CDR3 reads CASGNPGQGRARGSGANVLTF.

V usage is TRBV27 and J usage is TRBJ2-7. This CDR3 has 14 amino acids. CDR1 and CDR2 from the germline V gene are MNHEY and SMNVEV (reference sequence). CDR3 sequence: CASSLYRGYYEQYF.

The chain is built from TRBV24-1 and TRBJ2-5; TCRdb picks TRBD1, but there is no DNA to check that call. The germline gives CDR1 KGHDR, CDR2 SFDVKD. This CDR3 comprises 14 residues. The chain's CDR3 is CATAWGGQQETQYF.

The V call is TRBV11-2, the J call TRBJ2-2; the TCRdb D gene call, TRBD2, has no DNA to confirm it. Germline V gene data show CDR1 as SGHAT and CDR2 as FQNNGV. This CDR3 spans 16 amino acids. CDR3 amino acids: CASSSGGGGGTGELFF. Based on the CDR3 plus reference TRBV11-2 and TRBJ2-2, the full variable domain is EAGVAQSPRYKIIEKRQSVAFWCNPISGHATLYWYQQILGQGPKLLIQFQNNGVVDDSQLPKDRFSAERLKGVDSTLKIQPAKLEDSAVYLCASSSGGGGGTGELFFGEGSRLTVL.

The V and J genes are TRBV5-4 and TRBJ2-7; the TCRdb D gene call, TRBD1, has no DNA to confirm it. The CDR3 loop spans 14 amino acids. Germline values: CDR1 SGHNT, CDR2 YYREEE (reference sequence). CDR3 amino acids: CASSSRTGIYEQYF.

The chain combines TRBV27 with TRBJ1-2; TCRdb's D call, TRBD1, is unchecked because there is no DNA. This CDR3 is 12 amino acids long. Germline V gene lookup returns CDR1 MNHEY and CDR2 SMNVEV (reference sequence). This CDR3 is CASRWGVEGYTF.

The V call is TRBV7-9, the J call TRBJ1-1; TCRdb names TRBD1, which stays unverified in the absence of DNA. This CDR3 spans 14 amino acids. Germline V gene sequence: CDR1 SEHNR, CDR2 FQNEAQ (reference sequence). The CDR3 spells CASSLAGANTEAFF.

This clonotype ranks as medium-sized (0.01 to 0.1%) in terms of frequency. The chain has TRBV9 and TRBJ2-1; lacking DNA, the TRBD1 call made by TCRdb goes unchecked. CDR1 is SGDLS, CDR2 YYNGEE, per germline. The CDR3 loop spans 17 amino acids. CDR3 in amino acids: CASSVRPTESSYNEQFF.

The V call is TRBV11-3, the J call TRBJ2-4; the D call of TRBD1 rests on TCRdb alone, since no DNA is present to check it. The CDR3 is 16 amino acids. Germline V lookup: CDR1 SGHNT, CDR2 YENEEA. CDR3 in amino acids: CASSPRQGKAKNIQYF.

The genes are TRBV27 and TRBJ2-5; the TRBD2 assignment by TCRdb is unverifiable without DNA. The CDR3 is made up of 15 amino acids. Germline lookup yields CDR1 MNHEY and CDR2 SMNVEV (reference sequence). CDR3 loop: CASSFRRERSETQYF.

This chain joins TRBV7-3 and TRBJ2-1; the D call from TCRdb, TRBD2, cannot be confirmed without DNA. The CDR3 is 14 residues long. Germline V CDR1 and CDR2: SGHTA, FQGTGA. CDR3 sequence reads: CASSQGLAGDFQFF.

This chain joins TRBV28 and TRBJ1-2; the TCRdb call, TRBD1, lacks DNA for checking. Germline loops: CDR1 MDHEN, CDR2 SYDVKM. CDR3 length: 14 residues. The chain's CDR3 is CASSLGTANYGYTF.

The J gene is TRBJ2-7, the V gene TRBV13; as DNA is missing, the TRBD1 call by TCRdb cannot be tested. Germline loops: CDR1 PRHDT, CDR2 FYEKMQ (reference sequence). The CDR3 sequence is 13 residues long. CDR3 in amino acids: CASSLETGLEQYF.

This clonotype is labeled medium-sized based on frequency. The chain carries TRBV2 and TRBJ2-1; TCRdb designates TRBD1, a call that cannot be tested without DNA. The germline gives CDR1 SNHLY, CDR2 FYNNEI. The CDR3 runs 11 residues. This chain's CDR3 is CASSRVNEQFF.